The source of this T cell receptor (beta chain) is a study of early T cells in non-severe SARS-CoV-2 infection. Overall study: Alpha and beta chains were unpaired, from unsorted whole-blood bulk RNA. Regarding the study as a whole: VDJdb matching skewed toward anti-spike CD8 responses, missing private and CD4 specificities.

This CDR3 comprises 15 residues. The germline V gene encodes CDR1 SGHKS and CDR2 YYEKEE (reference sequence). J lost 7 bases, V lost 7 bases, and 11 bases had no gene match. This clonotype was seen only a few times. The antigen is not known. Individual cDNA molecules received unique molecular identifiers. TCRdb analysed the 5' RACE reads with MiXCR anew, one entry per CDR3 protein. The sample records some 64,000 distinct CDR3 sequences, approximately 13% being singletons. The receptor was isolated from an adult who was a healthcare worker with PCR-confirmed SARS-CoV-2 infection or an uninfected control (not recorded which). The gene calls are TRBV5-5 and TRBJ2-1; 10 nucleotides match TRBD2. Sequenced input: whole blood. CDR3 sequence reads: CASVVASGRANEQFF. As DNA, the CDR3 is TGTGCCAGCGTCGTGGCGAGCGGGAGGGCGAATGAGCAGTTCTTC.